What follows are 20 T cell receptor beta chains derived from one specimen sequenced in a study of cytomegalovirus exposure and HLA in healthy donors. Here immunoSEQ multiplex PCR was the method, and the copy in TCRdb shows in-frame clones only, minus some. The sample lists fewer than 150,000 clones, 70% to 90% occurring once. The sample consisted of PBMCs. These receptors all stem from a man between 18 and 29 years old in good health and CMV-seropositive.

CDR3 amino acids: CASSDQSVYNSPLHF. Written as DNA, the CDR3 is TGCGCCAGCAGTGATCAGTCAGTCTATAATTCACCCCTCCACTTT. The chain is built from TRBV10-2 and TRBJ1-6; no firm D call. The CDR3 loop spans 15 amino acids. V was pared by 3 bases and J by 3 bases, with 9 bases between. Germline CDR1 WSHSY, CDR2 SAAADI.

This chain uses TRBV7-9 with TRBJ1-1; D possibly corresponds to TRBD1 (5 bases). Germline V gene sequence: CDR1 SEHNR, CDR2 FQNEAQ (reference sequence). The CDR3 has 14 residues. V was clipped by 5 bases and J by 6 bases, with 16 bases between them. CDR3 bases: TGTGCCAGCAGCCTAGGGACGGGGGTCCCTGAAGCTTTCTTT. Its translation is CASSLGTGVPEAFF.

The V and J genes are TRBV19 and TRBJ1-1, with 8 bases fitting TRBD1. CDR1 and CDR2 from the germline V gene are LNHDA and SQIVND (reference sequence). This CDR3 has 17 amino acids. V lost 2 bases to trimming and J lost 5 bases; unmatched junction nucleotides: 13. CDR3 protein: CASSIIGRGPTRTEAFF. As DNA, the CDR3 is TGTGCCAGTAGTATAATAGGCAGGGGGCCGACGAGGACTGAAGCTTTCTTT.

V and J are TRBV18 and TRBJ1-1; tentative D call: TRBD1 (6 bases). CDR1 is KGHSH and CDR2 is LQKENI in the germline V gene. The ends were cut back, 4 bases at V and 2 bases at J, with 8 bases in the middle. CDR3 length: 13 amino acids. The CDR3 nucleotides read TGTGCCAGCTCACAGGACAGAAACACTGAAGCTTTCTTT. Its protein is CASSQDRNTEAFF.

The chain uses TRBV2 and TRBJ2-7; TRBD2 matches 14 bases. From germline, CDR1 is SNHLY and CDR2 FYNNEI. The V gene end was trimmed by 5 bases and the J gene end by 2 bases; junction bases not matched to a gene: 8. This CDR3 spans 17 amino acids. CDR3 loop: CASSTAGTSGGTYEQYF. The CDR3 coding sequence is TGTGCCAGCAGTACCGCCGGGACTAGCGGGGGTACCTACGAGCAGTACTTC.

The J gene is TRBJ2-1, the V gene TRBV11-2; TRBD2 matches at 9 bases. Germline lookup yields CDR1 SGHAT and CDR2 FQNNGV. The CDR3 contains 15 residues. V dropped 7 bases and J dropped 7; count of bases not matched to a gene: 11. For the CDR3, the DNA is TGTGCCAGCAAGACCAGTCTAGCGGGGCTTAATGAGCAGTTCTTC. As protein: CASKTSLAGLNEQFF.

The sample holds one count of this clone. The chain combines TRBV2 with TRBJ2-7, with 9 nucleotides matching TRBD1. The ends lost 5 bases at V and 5 bases at J; junction bases unmatched: 10. This CDR3 spans 15 amino acids. Germline CDR1 and CDR2: SNHLY and FYNNEI. CDR3 sequence: CASSRPGTGIHEQYF. The CDR3 bases are TGTGCCAGCAGTCGACCGGGGACAGGGATCCACGAGCAGTACTTC.

The chain carries TRBV9 and TRBJ2-3; D might be TRBD1 (6 bases). V shed 4 bases and J shed 4 bases, with 19 bases lying between them. Germline values: CDR1 SGDLS, CDR2 YYNGEE. CDR3 size: 16 residues. CDR3 in amino acids: CASSTRTARIADTQYF. CDR3 sequence (DNA): TGTGCCAGCAGCACTCGGACAGCTCGCATCGCAGATACGCAGTATTTT.

The chain is built from TRBV2 and TRBJ2-2; tentative D call: TRBD2 (5 bases). Trimming removed 5 bases from V and 4 bases from J, with 11 bases in between. This CDR3 has 14 amino acids. Germline values: CDR1 SNHLY, CDR2 FYNNEI. The DNA of the CDR3 is TGTGCCAGCAGTAGGAACGAGGGCACCGGGGAGCTGTTTTTT. Translating it yields CASSRNEGTGELFF.

The chain has TRBV2 and TRBJ2-3, with 11 bases fitting TRBD1. The germline gives CDR1 SNHLY, CDR2 FYNNEI. The CDR3 has 15 amino acids. With 3 bases clipped from V and 4 bases from J, the junction kept 3 bases outside the gene matches. The CDR3 DNA is TGTGCCAGCAGTGAGATGGGACAGGGGGCAGATACGCAGTATTTT. Translating it yields CASSEMGQGADTQYF.

V and J are TRBV5-5 and TRBJ2-5, with D perhaps matching TRBD1 (6 bases). This CDR3 is 15 amino acids long. CDR1 and CDR2 from the germline V gene are SGHKS and YYEKEE (reference sequence). V lost 5 bases and J 4 bases, leaving 18 bases between the germline ends. The CDR3 loop is CASSRGGGWAETQYF. CDR3 coding DNA: TGTGCCAGCAGTCGTGGGGGCGGCTGGGCAGAGACCCAGTACTTC.

The V gene is TRBV2, the J gene TRBJ1-1; no reliable D call. The germline V and J ends were trimmed by 4 bases and 0 bases, with 18 bases remaining between them. This CDR3 spans 17 amino acids. Germline CDR1 is SNHLY and CDR2 is FYNNEI. CDR3 DNA: TGTGCCAGCAGTGGCCTTTTAGGACTTACCATGAACACTGAAGCTTTCTTT. Protein: CASSGLLGLTMNTEAFF. Looking up the rest from reference TRBV2 and TRBJ1-1 gives the full variable domain: EPEVTQTPSHQVTQMGQEVILRCVPISNHLYFYWYRQILGQKVEFLVSFYNNEISEKSEIFDDQFSVERPDGSNFTLKIRSTKLEDSAMYFCASSGLLGLTMNTEAFFGQGTRLTVV.

J is TRBJ2-6 and V is TRBV19, with D possibly TRBD1 on 6 matching bases. The V gene's germline CDR1 is LNHDA and CDR2 SQIVND (reference sequence). Trimming removed 6 bases at V and 2 bases at J, with 11 bases between. This CDR3 has 15 residues. CDR3 DNA: TGTGCCAGTAGCCACAGGGTTGCTGGGGCCAACGTCCTGACTTTC. This codes for CASSHRVAGANVLTF.

The chain uses TRBV7-9 and TRBJ1-1; D remains ambiguous. CDR1 and CDR2 (germline): SEHNR, FQNEAQ (reference sequence). This CDR3 contains 13 residues. V lost 0 bases, J lost 1 base, and 3 bases lay in between. CDR3 DNA: TGTGCCAGCAGCTTAGCCGGGAACACTGAAGCTTTCTTT. Protein sequence: CASSLAGNTEAFF.

The CDR3 nucleotides read TGTGCCAGCAGCTTACAGGCGGGGGTCGGACAAGAGACCCAGTACTTC. It encodes CASSLQAGVGQETQYF. The chain is built from TRBV7-2 and TRBJ2-5, with 7 bases that match TRBD2. CDR3 length: 16 amino acids. V lost 2 bases to trimming and J lost 2 bases; unmatched junction nucleotides: 8. The germline CDR1 and CDR2 sequences are SGHTA and FQGNSA. The variable domain in full, completed from reference TRBV7-2 and TRBJ2-5, reads GAGVSQSPSNKVTEKGKDVELRCDPISGHTALYWYRQSLGQGLEFLIYFQGNSAPDKSGLPSDRFSAERTGGSVSTLTIQRTQQEDSAVYLCASSLQAGVGQETQYFGPGTRLLVL.

The J gene is TRBJ2-7, the V gene TRBV7-9; D perhaps matches TRBD2 (7 bases). The CDR3 runs to 12 residues. Germline loops: CDR1 SEHNR, CDR2 FQNEAQ (reference sequence). Between the trimmed V and J ends, which lost 5 bases and 6 bases, there was a span of 11 bases. CDR3 in DNA: TGTGCCAGCAGCCCCGGGGGGCTCGAGCAGTACTTC. Translated: CASSPGGLEQYF.

This clone was detected once. The rearrangement links TRBV6-1 to TRBJ1-6, with no clear D. The CDR3 contains 15 residues. V was clipped by 6 bases and J by 2 bases, with 11 bases between them. Germline V CDR1 and CDR2: MNHNS, SASEGT. CDR3 in DNA: TGTGCCAGCAGGGGAGCTAGTCCCTATAATTCACCCCTCCACTTT. It encodes CASRGASPYNSPLHF.

The chain couples TRBV2 to TRBJ2-1, with 7 bases lining up with TRBD2. Unmatched junction bases numbered 9, after V lost 7 bases and J lost 0 bases. CDR3 length: 16 amino acids. CDR1 SNHLY and CDR2 FYNNEI come from the germline V gene. CDR3 bases: TGTGCCAGCATGGCTTTTTCGGGGGGCTCCTACAATGAGCAGTTCTTC. This sequence encodes CASMAFSGGSYNEQFF.

The V and J genes are TRBV6-6 and TRBJ2-7; TRBD2 is a possible D gene (6 bases). The germline gives CDR1 MNHNY, CDR2 SVGAGI (reference sequence). The CDR3 is 13 amino acids. V was trimmed by 6 bases and J by 4 bases, leaving 13 bases between them. For the CDR3, the DNA is TGTGCCAGCAGCGCCGGGACTGATTACGAGCAGTACTTC. Translated, it gives CASSAGTDYEQYF.

This chain uses TRBV7-9 with TRBJ2-7, with a tentative D call TRBD1 (6 bases). Trimming removed 7 bases from V and 3 bases from J, with 13 bases in between. Germline loops: CDR1 SEHNR, CDR2 FQNEAQ (reference sequence). There are 13 residues in the CDR3. The CDR3 DNA sequence: TGTGCCAGCACCTGGGACAATGACTACGAGCAGTACTTC. Translating gives CASTWDNDYEQYF.